These 21 T cell receptor beta chains came from one sample sequenced in a study of OX40 agonist ivuxolimab in advanced cancers. This table comes from immunoSEQ multiplex PCR, and its TCRdb copy is limited to in-frame clones, with some not included. The profile covers about 24,000 clones, with approximately 80% appearing a single time and roughly 18% taken by the ten largest. Sample: CD4+ or CD8+ T cells sorted from blood, taken in a trial of the OX40 agonist ivuxolimab. These receptors all stem from an adult with an advanced solid tumor such as melanoma, head and neck, liver or kidney cancer.

A remark on this clone: It differs at one base from a far larger clone, so likely a read error. J is TRBJ2-7 and V is TRBV7-6, with D perhaps TRBD1 (6 bases). Germline CDR1 SGHVS, CDR2 FNYEAQ. The CDR3 has 15 residues. Trimming cost V 5 bases and J 4 bases, with 18 bases left between them. The CDR3 sequence: CASSQEAGDRYEQYF. The DNA of the CDR3 is TGTGCCAGCAGCCAAGAAGCAGGGGACCGTTACGAGCAGTACTTC.

The CDR3: CSVFQRPSFYQETQYF. CDR3 nucleotides: TGCAGCGTTTTTCAGCGACCAAGTTTTTACCAAGAGACCCAGTACTTC. V is TRBV29-1 and J is TRBJ2-5; D is ambiguous. The CDR3 sequence is 16 residues long. The germline CDR1 and CDR2 sequences are SQVTM and ANQGSEA. The V gene lost 5 bases and the J gene lost 0 bases, with 19 bases spanning the gap.

The CDR3 DNA reads as TGCAGCGTTGTATTTTGGGGAAGAGGGGGAGTCGAGCAGTACTTC. It specifies CSVVFWGRGGVEQYF. The rearrangement joins TRBV29-1 to TRBJ2-7, with D possibly TRBD1 on 6 matching bases. The CDR3 is made up of 15 amino acids. The germline gives CDR1 SQVTM, CDR2 ANQGSEA. V gave up 4 bases and J gave up 6 bases, with 22 bases separating them.

This chain connects TRBV7-2 to TRBJ2-7; D unresolved. V was pared by 3 bases and J by 2 bases, with 8 bases between. The germline V gene encodes CDR1 SGHTA and CDR2 FQGNSA. This CDR3 contains 13 residues. The CDR3 coding sequence is TGTGCCAGCAGCTTGGCCGGTCCCTACGAGCAGTACTTC. Its protein is CASSLAGPYEQYF. The variable domain in full, completed from reference TRBV7-2 and TRBJ2-7, reads GAGVSQSPSNKVTEKGKDVELRCDPISGHTALYWYRQSLGQGLEFLIYFQGNSAPDKSGLPSDRFSAERTGGSVSTLTIQRTQQEDSAVYLCASSLAGPYEQYFGPGTRLTVT.

The rearrangement joins TRBV11-2 to TRBJ1-2; weak D call: TRBD1 (6 bases). The CDR3 covers 12 residues. V was trimmed by 6 bases and J by 8 bases, leaving 13 bases between them. Germline V lookup: CDR1 SGHAT, CDR2 FQNNGV. The CDR3 reads CASRKQGRGYTF. For the CDR3, the DNA is TGTGCCAGCAGGAAACAGGGACGAGGCTACACCTTC.

The chain recombines TRBV11-3 with TRBJ2-7, with TRBD2 as a possible D gene (7 bases). Germline CDR1 SGHNT, CDR2 YENEEA. The V end was cut by 4 bases, the J end by 2 bases, with 12 bases between. The CDR3 contains 14 residues. CDR3 sequence (DNA): TGTGCCAGCAGCTCGGGGGGCCCACCCTACGAGCAGTACTTC. It is translated as CASSSGGPPYEQYF.

This clone was found once. V and J are TRBV27 and TRBJ2-7, with D unresolved. Per germline, CDR1 MNHEY and CDR2 SMNVEV (reference sequence). The CDR3 loop spans 11 amino acids. The V end was cut by 2 bases, the J end by 6 bases, with 5 bases between. In DNA form, the CDR3 reads TGTGCCAGCAGTTTAGGCTTCGAGCAGTACTTC. Protein sequence: CASSLGFEQYF.

The chain links TRBV7-6 to TRBJ2-1; a possible D gene is TRBD2 (6 bases). CDR1 is SGHVS, CDR2 FNYEAQ, per germline. The CDR3 has 14 residues. V gave up 0 bases and J gave up 10 bases, with 13 bases separating them. The CDR3 coding sequence is TGTGCCAGCAGCTTAGCGGAACTAGCAGAAGAGCAGTTCTTC. This codes for CASSLAELAEEQFF. Together with reference TRBV7-6 and TRBJ2-1, the CDR3 gives the full variable domain: GAGVSQSPRYKVTKRGQDVALRCDPISGHVSLYWYRQALGQGPEFLTYFNYEAQQDKSGLPNDRFSAERPEGSISTLTIQRTEQRDSAMYRCASSLAELAEEQFFGPGTRLTVL.

The chain joins TRBV5-1 to TRBJ2-7; 8 bases are shared with TRBD1. This CDR3 contains 15 residues. The junction had 10 bases not matched to a gene; V was cut back by 1 base and J by 7 bases. CDR1 is SGHRS, CDR2 YFSETQ, per germline. DNA of the CDR3: TGCGCCAGCAGCTTGTATAGCAGGGGGCGTCAAGAGCAGTACTTC. Protein product: CASSLYSRGRQEQYF. Complete variable domain (other parts from reference TRBV5-1 and TRBJ2-7): KAGVTQTPRYLIKTRGQQVTLSCSPISGHRSVSWYQQTPGQGLQFLFEYFSETQRNKGNFPGRFSGRQFSNSRSEMNVSTLELGDSALYLCASSLYSRGRQEQYFGPGTRLTVT.

This clone was found a few times. The chain's CDR3 is CASSPTGSYGYTF. DNA for the CDR3: TGTGCCAGCAGCCCCACAGGTTCCTATGGCTACACCTTC. This sequence joins TRBV6-5 and TRBJ1-2; D is perhaps TRBD1 (5 bases). The CDR3 runs 13 residues. The V gene's germline CDR1 is MNHEY and CDR2 SVGAGI. With 6 bases removed from V and 4 bases from J, the gap between germline ends came to 12 bases.

The genes are TRBV28 and TRBJ2-2, with D maybe TRBD1 (5 bases). V shed 7 bases and J shed 0 bases, with 15 bases lying between them. The CDR3 extends over 16 amino acids. CDR1 is MDHEN, CDR2 SYDVKM, per germline. DNA of the CDR3: TGTGCCAGCACAGAATTACAGGAATCGAACACCGGGGAGCTGTTTTTT. The encoded protein is CASTELQESNTGELFF.

The genes are TRBV29-1 and TRBJ2-7, with D hard to call. The V gene's germline CDR1 is SQVTM and CDR2 ANQGSEA. The CDR3 loop spans 12 amino acids. V shed 8 bases and J shed 0 bases, with 11 bases lying between them. CDR3 sequence reads: CSTRTDSYEQYF. The CDR3 DNA is TGCAGCACCAGGACGGACTCCTACGAGCAGTACTTC.

This chain connects TRBV6-5 to TRBJ1-1; TRBD1 might be the D (5 bases). This CDR3 has 14 residues. Deletions cut 6 bases from V and 6 bases from J, with 17 bases between. Germline lookup yields CDR1 MNHEY and CDR2 SVGAGI. The CDR3 DNA reads TGTGCCAGCAGAACCACCAGACAGAGCTCTGAAGCTTTCTTT. Translating it yields CASRTTRQSSEAFF.

The chain employs TRBV11-2 and TRBJ2-1, with D uncertain. CDR3 length: 13 residues. Germline CDR1 reads SGHAT; CDR2 reads FQNNGV. Trimming pared 1 base from V and 8 bases from J, leaving 9 bases between. CDR3 in amino acids: CASSLVLTYEQFF. The DNA of the CDR3 is TGTGCCAGCAGCTTAGTTCTTACATATGAGCAGTTCTTC.

This clone was observed a handful of times. This rearrangement joins TRBV6-1 to TRBJ1-1, with D possibly matching TRBD1 (6 bases). Germline loops: CDR1 MNHNS, CDR2 SASEGT. CDR3 length: 15 amino acids. V gave up 2 bases and J gave up 6 bases, with 16 bases separating them. The CDR3: CASSEIPQGGAEAFF. The CDR3 nucleotides are TGTGCCAGCAGTGAAATCCCACAGGGAGGCGCTGAAGCTTTCTTT.

The chain is built from TRBV30 and TRBJ1-6; TRBD1 is a possible D gene (6 bases). Germline assignment: CDR1 GTSNPN and CDR2 SVGIG (reference sequence). Trimming removed 6 bases from V and 7 bases from J, with 16 bases in between. This CDR3 spans 14 amino acids. CDR3 sequence (DNA): TGTGCCTGCTCTCCGGTAGGGGGAAATTCACCCCTCCACTTT. Protein product: CACSPVGGNSPLHF.

This CDR3 is CASSEYGAAVSNTQYF. The CDR3 region has the DNA TGTGCCAGCAGTGAATACGGCGCAGCCGTCTCAAATACGCAGTATTTT. V gene TRBV25-1 combines with J gene TRBJ2-3; D not certain. CDR1 is MGHDK, CDR2 SYGVNS, per germline. This CDR3 has 16 amino acids. Trimming took off 0 bases at V and 7 bases at J, with 17 bases between the two ends.

This clone was observed a single time. The genes are TRBV2 and TRBJ1-3, with D uncertain. The CDR3 is 14 amino acids. Trimming pared 1 base from V and 0 bases from J, leaving 4 bases between. The germline CDR1 and CDR2 sequences are SNHLY and FYNNEI. The CDR3 sequence is CASSEGTSGNTIYF. The CDR3 DNA reads TGTGCCAGCAGTGAAGGCACCTCTGGAAACACCATATATTTT.

In its sample, this clone was seen a few times. The chain has TRBV7-9 and TRBJ1-1, with 8 bases that match TRBD1. From germline, CDR1 is SEHNR and CDR2 FQNEAQ (reference sequence). Trimming took 3 bases from V and 6 from J; bases not matched to a gene: 9. The CDR3 loop spans 15 amino acids. The CDR3 is CASSFLDREGPEAFF. The DNA of the CDR3 is TGTGCCAGCAGCTTTCTGGACAGGGAGGGCCCTGAAGCTTTCTTT.

This clone was observed a handful of times. The chain links TRBV9 to TRBJ2-5; 8 nucleotides match TRBD2. The CDR3 has 15 amino acids. V was pared by 5 bases and J by 3 bases, with 9 bases of the junction left unmatched. Germline V gene data show CDR1 as SGDLS and CDR2 as YYNGEE. CDR3 amino acids: CASRDTGLGEETQYF. The CDR3 DNA follows: TGTGCCAGCAGAGACACGGGACTAGGGGAAGAGACCCAGTACTTC.

V is TRBV7-9 and J is TRBJ1-2; D gene ambiguous. Deletions cut 3 bases from V and 4 bases from J, with 12 bases between. CDR1 is SEHNR and CDR2 is FQNEAQ in the germline V gene (reference sequence). This CDR3 spans 14 amino acids. CDR3 residues: CASSLETVLYGYTF. CDR3 DNA: TGTGCCAGCAGCTTGGAGACTGTACTCTATGGCTACACCTTC.